The table lists the clone carrying this T cell receptor (beta chain) with many counts. Its antigen is still unknown. Using quantitative 5'-RACE with molecular barcodes, the authors made TCR beta libraries. One entry per CDR3 protein results from TCRdb running MiXCR on the 5' RACE reads. The sample records under 55,000 distinct CDR3 sequences, around 7.4% being singletons. These data come from a study of CD8 T cells in ankylosing spondylitis. Study conclusions and caveats: Disease-associated clones were CD8+ and fairly uncommon in peripheral blood. Clones linked to disease were reported to show significant enrichment in matched ankylosing spondylitis synovial fluid. Seemingly distinctive of ankylosing spondylitis blood was a TCR beta motif formed by eight highly homologous variants.

Germline V gene sequence: CDR1 DFQATT, CDR2 SNEGSKA (reference sequence). The CDR3 contains 13 residues. The V end was cut by 6 bases, the J end by 8 bases, with 14 bases between. The chain uses TRBV20-1 and TRBJ1-6; D possibly corresponds to TRBD1 (5 bases). The clonotype comes from a female donor with ankylosing spondylitis or in good health (not recorded which). The sequenced sample consisted of blood, either unsorted or a sorted T cell fraction (not recorded which). CDR3 residues: CSAWDRSDSPLHF. CDR3 DNA sequence: TGCAGTGCCTGGGACCGATCAGATTCACCCCTCCACTTT.